This T cell receptor beta chain was identified during a study of blood T cell repertoires in COVID-19. Study in general: Collection of acute and convalescent COVID-19 samples took place in the United States, Italy and Spain.

The CDR3 is made up of 12 amino acids. V was pared by 7 bases and J by 5 bases, with 11 bases between. CDR1 and CDR2 (germline): LNHDA, SQIVND (reference sequence). The table came from immunoSEQ multiplex PCR; TCRdb's copy has only in-frame clones and leaves some out. The table lists over 150,000 clones, approximately 84% of them singletons, with about a tenth in the top ten. The chain uses TRBV19 and TRBJ1-2, with TRBD1 as a possible D gene (5 bases). The specimen sequenced was peripheral blood. The sequence was collected from a man aged 65 to 79 with active or convalescent COVID-19. The CDR3 region is CASNDRTYGYTF. CDR3 sequence (DNA): TGTGCCAGTAACGACAGAACTTATGGCTACACCTTC.